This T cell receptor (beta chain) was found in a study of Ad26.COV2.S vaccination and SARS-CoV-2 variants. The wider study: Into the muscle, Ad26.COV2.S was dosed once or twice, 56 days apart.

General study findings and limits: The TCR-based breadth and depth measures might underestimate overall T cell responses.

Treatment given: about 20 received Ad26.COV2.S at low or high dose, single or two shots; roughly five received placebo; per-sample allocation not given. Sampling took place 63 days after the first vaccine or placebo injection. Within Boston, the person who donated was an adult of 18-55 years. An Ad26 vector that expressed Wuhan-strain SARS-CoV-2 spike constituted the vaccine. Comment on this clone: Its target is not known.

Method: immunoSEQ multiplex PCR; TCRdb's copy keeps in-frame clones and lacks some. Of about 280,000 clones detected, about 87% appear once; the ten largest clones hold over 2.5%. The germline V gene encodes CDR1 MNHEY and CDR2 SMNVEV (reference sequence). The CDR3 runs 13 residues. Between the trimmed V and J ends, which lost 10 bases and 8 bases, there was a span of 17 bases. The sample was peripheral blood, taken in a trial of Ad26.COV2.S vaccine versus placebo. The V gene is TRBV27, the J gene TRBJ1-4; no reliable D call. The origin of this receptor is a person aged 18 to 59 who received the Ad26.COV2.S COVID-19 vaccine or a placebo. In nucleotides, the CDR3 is TGTGCCACTCGTCGAGGAATTGGAGAAAAACTGTTTTTT. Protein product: CATRRGIGEKLFF.